This TCR beta chain came from a study of blood T cell repertoires in COVID-19. Study information: Sources were T cells, B-cell-depleted T cells, or PBMCs; the material itself was cDNA or gDNA.

Profiling relied on immunoSEQ multiplex PCR, and the TCRdb table lists in-frame clones only, not all of them. The table has 170,000 or so clones, almost 80% seen once. The CDR3 spans 13 residues. Germline CDR1 and CDR2: SNHLY and FYNNEI. The J segment lost 6 bases and the V segment lost 7 bases, leaving 5 bases of the junction unmatched. The chain combines TRBV2 with TRBJ2-3; 9 bases align to TRBD1. The sequence derives from a woman aged 70-85 years with acute or convalescent COVID-19. Source material: peripheral blood. CDR3 loop: CASTPTGGDTQYF. CDR3 nucleotide sequence: TGTGCCAGCACCCCGACAGGGGGGGATACGCAGTATTTT.